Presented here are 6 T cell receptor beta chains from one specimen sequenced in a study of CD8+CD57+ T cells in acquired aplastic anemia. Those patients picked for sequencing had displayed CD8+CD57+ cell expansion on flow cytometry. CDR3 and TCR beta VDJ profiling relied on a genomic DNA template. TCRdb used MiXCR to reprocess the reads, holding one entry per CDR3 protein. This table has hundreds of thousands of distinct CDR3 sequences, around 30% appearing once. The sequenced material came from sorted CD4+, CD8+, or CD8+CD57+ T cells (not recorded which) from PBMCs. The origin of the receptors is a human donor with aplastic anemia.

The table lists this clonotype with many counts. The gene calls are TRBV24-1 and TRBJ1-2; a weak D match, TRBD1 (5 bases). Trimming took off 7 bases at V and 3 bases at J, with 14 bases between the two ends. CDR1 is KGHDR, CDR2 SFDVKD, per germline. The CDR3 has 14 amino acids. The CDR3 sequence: CATSGAGNDYGYTF. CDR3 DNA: TGTGCCACCAGCGGGGCGGGGAATGACTATGGCTACACCTTC.

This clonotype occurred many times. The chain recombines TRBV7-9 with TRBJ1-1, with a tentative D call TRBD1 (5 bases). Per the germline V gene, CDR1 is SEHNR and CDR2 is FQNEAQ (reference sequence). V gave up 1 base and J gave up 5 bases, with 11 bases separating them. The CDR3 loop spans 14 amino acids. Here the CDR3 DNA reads TGTGCCAGCAGCTTAGGGGCGGGGGGAACTGAAGCTTTCTTT. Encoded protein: CASSLGAGGTEAFF.

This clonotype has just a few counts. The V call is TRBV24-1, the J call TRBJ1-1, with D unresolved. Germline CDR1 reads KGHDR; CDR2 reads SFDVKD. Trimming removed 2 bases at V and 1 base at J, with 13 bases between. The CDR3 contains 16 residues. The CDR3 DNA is TGTGCCACCAGTGATTGGACGCAAGGAGGGAACACTGAAGCTTTCTTT. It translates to CATSDWTQGGNTEAFF.

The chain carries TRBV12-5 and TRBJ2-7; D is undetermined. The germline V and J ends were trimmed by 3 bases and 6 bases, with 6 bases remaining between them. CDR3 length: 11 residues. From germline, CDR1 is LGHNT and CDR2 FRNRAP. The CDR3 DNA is TGTGCTAGTGGTTTAATCGGCGAGCAGTACTTC. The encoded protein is CASGLIGEQYF.

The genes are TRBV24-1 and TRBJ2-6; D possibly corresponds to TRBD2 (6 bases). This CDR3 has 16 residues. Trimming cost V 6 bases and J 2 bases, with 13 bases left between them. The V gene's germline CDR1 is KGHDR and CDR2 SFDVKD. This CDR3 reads CATSFRGTPGANVLTF. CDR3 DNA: TGTGCCACCAGTTTTCGGGGGACCCCTGGGGCCAACGTCCTGACTTTC.

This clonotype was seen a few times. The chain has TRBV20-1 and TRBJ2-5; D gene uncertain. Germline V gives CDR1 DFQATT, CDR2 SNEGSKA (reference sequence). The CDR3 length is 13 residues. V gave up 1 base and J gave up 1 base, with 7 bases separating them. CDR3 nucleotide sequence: TGCAGTGCTAGAGTAGTGGCCCAAGAGACCCAGTACTTC. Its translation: CSARVVAQETQYF.